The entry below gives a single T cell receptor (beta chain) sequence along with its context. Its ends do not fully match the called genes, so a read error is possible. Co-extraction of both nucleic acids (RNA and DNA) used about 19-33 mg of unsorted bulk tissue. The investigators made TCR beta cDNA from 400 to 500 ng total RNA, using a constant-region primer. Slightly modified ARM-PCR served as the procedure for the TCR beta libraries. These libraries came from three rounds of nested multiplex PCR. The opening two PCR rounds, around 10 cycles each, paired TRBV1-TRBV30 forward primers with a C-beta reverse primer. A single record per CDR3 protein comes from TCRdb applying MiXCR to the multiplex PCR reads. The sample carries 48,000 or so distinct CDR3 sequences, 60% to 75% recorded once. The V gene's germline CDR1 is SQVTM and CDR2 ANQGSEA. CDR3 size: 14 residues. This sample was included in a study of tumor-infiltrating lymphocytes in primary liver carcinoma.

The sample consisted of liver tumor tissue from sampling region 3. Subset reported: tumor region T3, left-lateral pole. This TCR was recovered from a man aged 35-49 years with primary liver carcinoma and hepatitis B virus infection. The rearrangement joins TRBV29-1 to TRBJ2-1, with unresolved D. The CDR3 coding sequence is TGCAGCGTCCTCAAAGTGGGATGGCCAAATGTGCAGTTCTTC. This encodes CSVLKVGWPNVQFF.